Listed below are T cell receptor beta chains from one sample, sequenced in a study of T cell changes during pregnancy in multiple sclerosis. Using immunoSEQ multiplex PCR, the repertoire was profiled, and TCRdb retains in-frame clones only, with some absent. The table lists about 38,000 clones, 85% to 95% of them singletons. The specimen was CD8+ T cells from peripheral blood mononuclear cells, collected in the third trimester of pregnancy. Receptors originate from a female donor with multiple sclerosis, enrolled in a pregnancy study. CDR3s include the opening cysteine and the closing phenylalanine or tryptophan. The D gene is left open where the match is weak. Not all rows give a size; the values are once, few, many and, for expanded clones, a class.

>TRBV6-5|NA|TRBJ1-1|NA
TGTGCCAGCAGGTATAACGAGCTCATGAACACTGAAGCTTTCTTT
CASRYNELMNTEAFF
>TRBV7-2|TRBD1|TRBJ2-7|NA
TGTGCCAGCAGCATGGACAGGGGGTTCTCCTACGAGCAGTACTTC
CASSMDRGFSYEQYF
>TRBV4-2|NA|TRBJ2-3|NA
TGTGCCAGCAGCCAAGGAGTCGGAGATACGCAGTATTTT
CASSQGVGDTQYF
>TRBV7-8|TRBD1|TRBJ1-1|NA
TGTGCCAGCAGCCGGGCCATGCAGCCCGACAGGGCTCAAGCTTTCTTT
CASSRAMQPDRAQAFF
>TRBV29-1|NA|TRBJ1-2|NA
TGCAGCGTTGAGGGTTATGGGGGGGATGGCTACACCTTC
CSVEGYGGDGYTF
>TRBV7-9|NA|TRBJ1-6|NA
TGTGCCAGCAGCTCGGACAGCTCCTATAATTCACCCCTCCACTTT
CASSSDSSYNSPLHF
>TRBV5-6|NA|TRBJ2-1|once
TGTGCCAGCAGCTTGGGTGTTGGACATTACAATGAGCAGTTCTTC
CASSLGVGHYNEQFF
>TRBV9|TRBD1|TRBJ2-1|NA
TGTGCCAGCAGCGTAGCCACATCCGGGACAGTCTACAATGAGCAGTTCTTC
CASSVATSGTVYNEQFF
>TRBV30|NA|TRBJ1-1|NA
TGTGCCTGGAGTATACGGGGGACTGAAGCTTTCTTT
CAWSIRGTEAFF
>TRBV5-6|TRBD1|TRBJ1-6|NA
TGTGCCAGCAGCCTGGGGGGACAGACGAGCTCCTATAATTCACCCCTCCACTTT
CASSLGGQTSSYNSPLHF
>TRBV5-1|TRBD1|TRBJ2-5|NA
TGCGCCAGCAGCCTGGGACAGGGGCAAGAGACCCAGTACTTC
CASSLGQGQETQYF
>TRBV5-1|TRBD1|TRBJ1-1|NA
TGCGCCAGCAGCACCGGGACAGGTGAAGCAGCTGAAGCTTTCTTT
CASSTGTGEAAEAFF
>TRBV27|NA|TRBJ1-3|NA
TGTGCCAGCAGAAGTGGCACTGGAAACACCATATATTTT
CASRSGTGNTIYF
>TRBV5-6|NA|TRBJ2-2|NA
TGTGCCAGCAGCTTGGGGACAGTACACACCGGGGAGCTGTTTTTT
CASSLGTVHTGELFF
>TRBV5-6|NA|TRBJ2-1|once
TGTGCCAGCAAAGCAGGGGGGTACAATGAGCAGTTCTTC
CASKAGGYNEQFF
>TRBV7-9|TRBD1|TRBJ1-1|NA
TGTGCCAGCAGCTTAGTACAGGGGGCCGGTGAAGCTTTCTTT
CASSLVQGAGEAFF
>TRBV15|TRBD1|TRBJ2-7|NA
TGTGCCACCAGCAGGACCGGGACAGGGCGTAACGAGCAGTACTTC
CATSRTGTGRNEQYF
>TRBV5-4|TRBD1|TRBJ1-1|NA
TGTGCCAGCAGCATAGAAACAGGGGGTAATGAAGCTTTCTTT
CASSIETGGNEAFF
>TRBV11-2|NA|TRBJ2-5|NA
TGTGCCAGCAGCTTAGGGCGTGGGCAGAAAGAGACCCAGTACTTC
CASSLGRGQKETQYF
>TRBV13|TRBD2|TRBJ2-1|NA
TGTGCCAGCAGCTTGCCTAGCGGGGGGGTATACAATGAGCAGTTCTTC
CASSLPSGGVYNEQFF
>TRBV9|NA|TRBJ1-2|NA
TGTGCCAGCAGCGGGGAGGGGTCTAACTATGGCTACACCTTC
CASSGEGSNYGYTF
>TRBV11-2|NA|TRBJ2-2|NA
TGTGCCAGCAGCTTAGTTCGAGGGATGGACGGGGAGCTGTTTTTT
CASSLVRGMDGELFF
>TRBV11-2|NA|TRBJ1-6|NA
TGTGCCAGCAGCTTAGGGACAGAGCGGTCACCCCTCCACTTT
CASSLGTERSPLHF
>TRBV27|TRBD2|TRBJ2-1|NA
TGTGCCAGCAAAACTAGCGGGGGGGCAGGTGAGCAGTTCTTC
CASKTSGGAGEQFF
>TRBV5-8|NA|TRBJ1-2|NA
TGCGCCAGCAGCTTTGGGCGACCGGGACAAATTTACTATGGCTACACCTTC
CASSFGRPGQIYYGYTF
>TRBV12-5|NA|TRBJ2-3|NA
TGTGCTAGTGGTTTCGGCGGAGCTAGCACAGATACGCAGTATTTT
CASGFGGASTDTQYF
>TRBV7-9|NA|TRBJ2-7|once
TGTGCCAGCAGCCAAGGGCCGGGGAGAGACTACGAGCAGTACTTC
CASSQGPGRDYEQYF
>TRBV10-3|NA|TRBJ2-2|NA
TGTGCCATCCCCCGGACTGGTAACACCGGGGAGCTGTTTTTT
CAIPRTGNTGELFF
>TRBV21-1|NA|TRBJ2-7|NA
TGTGCCAGCAGCAACGGTGAGACTAGTACCTACGAGCAGTACTTC
CASSNGETSTYEQYF
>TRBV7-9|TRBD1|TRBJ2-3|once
TGTGCCAGCAGCCCACCCACGACAGGGGATACGCAGTATTTT
CASSPPTTGDTQYF
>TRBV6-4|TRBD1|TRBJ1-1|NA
TGTGCCAGCAGTGCCAATCCAGGGGGAGGCACTGAAGCTTTCTTT
CASSANPGGGTEAFF
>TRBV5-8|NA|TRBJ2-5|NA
TGTGCCAGCAGCTTGGAACAGGGTTGGGTGAAGACCCAGTACTTC
CASSLEQGWVKTQYF
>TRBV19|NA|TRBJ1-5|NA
TGTGCCAGTAGTTGGGCGGGGTCTTTCAATCAGCCCCAGCATTTT
CASSWAGSFNQPQHF
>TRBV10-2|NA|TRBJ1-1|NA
TGCGCCAGCAGTGCGGGCGGGGGCAAGGCAGGGGTGGACACTGAAGCTTTCTTT
CASSAGGGKAGVDTEAFF
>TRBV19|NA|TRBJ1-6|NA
TGTGCCAGTAGTATAAACGGGGAGGACAATAATTCACCCCTCCACTTT
CASSINGEDNNSPLHF
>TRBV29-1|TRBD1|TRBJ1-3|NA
TGCAGCGTTGAAGAAGGGACAGGGGGCCGAAACACCATATATTTT
CSVEEGTGGRNTIYF
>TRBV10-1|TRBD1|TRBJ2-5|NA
TGCGCCAGCAGTGACCCGGGACAGGGAGAGACCCAGTACTTC
CASSDPGQGETQYF
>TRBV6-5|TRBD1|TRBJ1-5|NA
TGTGCCAGCAGTGATACAGGGGGGATACAGCCCCAGCATTTT
CASSDTGGIQPQHF
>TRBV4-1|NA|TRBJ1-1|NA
TGCGCCAGCAGCCAACGCCAGTCCCTTGAAGCTTTCTTT
CASSQRQSLEAFF
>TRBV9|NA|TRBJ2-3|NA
TGTGCCAGCAGCCAAGAAGGGGGAGCCGATACGCAGTATTTT
CASSQEGGADTQYF
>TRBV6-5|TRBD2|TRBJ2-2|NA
TGTGCCAGCAGTATAGCGGGGACGAACACCGGGGAGCTGTTTTTT
CASSIAGTNTGELFF
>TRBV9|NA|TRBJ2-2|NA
TGTGCCAGCAGCACCCGGACAGTCGGAGTAAACACCGGGGAGCTGTTTTTT
CASSTRTVGVNTGELFF
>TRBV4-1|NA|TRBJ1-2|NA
TGCGCCAGCAGCCACGTCACGGGGAGCTATGGCTACACCTTC
CASSHVTGSYGYTF
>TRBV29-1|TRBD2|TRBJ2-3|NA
TGCAGCGTTGAAGCACTAGCGGGCTCAGATACGCAGTATTTT
CSVEALAGSDTQYF
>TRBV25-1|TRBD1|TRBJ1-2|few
TGTGCCAGCACGGACAGGCAATATTCCTACACCTTC
CASTDRQYSYTF
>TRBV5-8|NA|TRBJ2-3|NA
TGTGCCAGCAGCTTCCGTGAGGGTGCAGATACGCAGTATTTT
CASSFREGADTQYF
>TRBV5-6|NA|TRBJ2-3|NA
TGTGCCAGCAGCTTGCCAGCGGATGGTACGCAGTATTTT
CASSLPADGTQYF
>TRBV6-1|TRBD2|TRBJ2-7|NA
TGTGCCAGCAGCTCGGGGGGTCGCGAGCAGTACTTC
CASSSGGREQYF
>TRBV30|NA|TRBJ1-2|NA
TGTGCCTGGTCGGACAGTCGCTATGGCTACACCTTC
CAWSDSRYGYTF
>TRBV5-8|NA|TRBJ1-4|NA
TGTGCCAGCAGCCAACATACAGGGACCACTGCAACTAATGAAAAACTGTTTTTT
CASSQHTGTTATNEKLFF
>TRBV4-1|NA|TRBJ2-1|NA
TGCGCCACCTCCTTCCCGGGGGACTACAATGAGCAGTTCTTC
CATSFPGDYNEQFF